This T cell receptor (beta chain) came from a study of T-cell memory formation after mild COVID-19 (dated by TCRdb to 2020 to 2022). At the level of the whole study: TCR sequence clusters from the two donors were found to be largely donor specific. T-cell clones expanding and contracting after mild COVID-19 in two donors were tracked by longitudinal TCRalpha and TCRbeta repertoire sequencing. The cohort was made up of two young adult volunteers, one female and one male, who were previously healthy. Study-level results and caveats: SARS-CoV-2 specificity of the second-wave clones peaking on day 37 was not confirmed. Contracting CD4+ clones appeared mostly in the CM and EM memory subsets, whereas CD8+ clones were enriched in EMRA. Clones that contracted from day 15 to 85 showed balanced CD4/CD8 phenotypes, whereas a second wave of clones that expanded from day 15 to 37 leaned towards CD4+. Some responding clones were found in pre-infection memory, which suggests that pre-existing cross-reactive memory T cells took part in the SARS-CoV-2 response. The study included only a couple of mild cases, and larger cohorts that include severe cases with pre-infection samples were judged to be necessary.

Trimming at the junction amounts to 2 bases on V and 5 bases on J, and the germline ends lie 14 bases apart. The CDR3 sequence holds 16 residues, the cysteine and phenylalanine included. The read is trimmed to its CDR3 DNA, 48 bases read in frame from base 1. The germline V gene (reference sequence) supplies CDR1 SGHNT and CDR2 YYREEE. This clonotype was seen at least ten times. There is no known antigen for this receptor. Base qualities were left out, and no much larger clone turns up one base away. Ficoll-Paque density gradient centrifugation was used to isolate PBMCs. The sample was run on an Illumina NovaSeq 6000. TCRalpha and TCRbeta cDNA libraries were constructed by 5'RACE with constant-segment primers, with sample barcodes and unique molecular identifiers being introduced. Trizol reagent was used to extract RNA from every sample. The libraries were amplified in two PCR steps, and the second step added a second sample barcode and Illumina TruSeq adapters. Sequencing of the libraries was done on an Illumina NovaSeq, producing 2 x 150 bp paired-end reads. As for the original processing: With migec v1.2.7, reads were demultiplexed and then collapsed into UMI-guided consensus sequences. With mixcr v2.1.11, UMI consensuses were aligned to TRA and TRB V and J templates and assembled into clonotypes. A clonotype was counted as expanded or contracted only if both edgeR and NoisET called the change significant, with noise models trained on biological replicates. For edgeR calls, the cutoffs were a false discovery rate-adjusted p below 0.01 and a log2 fold-change threshold of 1. As an exploratory analysis of dynamics, max-normalized trajectories of the 1000 most abundant clonotypes were examined by PCA with hierarchical clustering. The CD4 or CD8 phenotype of responding clones was assigned using the separately sequenced CD4+ and CD8+ repertoires. TCRdb ran its own pipeline on the public reads, namely fastp trimming at Q25 and MiXCR clone calling, and kept in-frame beta chains. One record per CDR3 amino acid sequence lists the most common genes and DNA. TCRdb, not the authors, supplied the V and J calls. This sample comprises around 150,000 distinct CDR3 sequences, about 9.9% of them detected only once. Approximately 4% of the sample comes from the top ten.

The sample was PBMCs or a T cell subset sorted from them (not recorded which). The sequence joins TRBV5-4 to TRBJ1-6; perhaps TRBD1 is the D gene, with 5 bases matching. The receptor's source is a man aged 18 to 30 who had mild COVID-19 (a few samples of this study predate the infection). The sample titles of this study are shuffled in the database, so cell type and time point are left out; the donor was told from shared clones. Here the CDR3 is given as CASSLFGARNNSPLHF. DNA sequence: TGTGCCAGCAGCTTATTTGGGGCCCGGAATAATTCACCCCTCCACTTT.